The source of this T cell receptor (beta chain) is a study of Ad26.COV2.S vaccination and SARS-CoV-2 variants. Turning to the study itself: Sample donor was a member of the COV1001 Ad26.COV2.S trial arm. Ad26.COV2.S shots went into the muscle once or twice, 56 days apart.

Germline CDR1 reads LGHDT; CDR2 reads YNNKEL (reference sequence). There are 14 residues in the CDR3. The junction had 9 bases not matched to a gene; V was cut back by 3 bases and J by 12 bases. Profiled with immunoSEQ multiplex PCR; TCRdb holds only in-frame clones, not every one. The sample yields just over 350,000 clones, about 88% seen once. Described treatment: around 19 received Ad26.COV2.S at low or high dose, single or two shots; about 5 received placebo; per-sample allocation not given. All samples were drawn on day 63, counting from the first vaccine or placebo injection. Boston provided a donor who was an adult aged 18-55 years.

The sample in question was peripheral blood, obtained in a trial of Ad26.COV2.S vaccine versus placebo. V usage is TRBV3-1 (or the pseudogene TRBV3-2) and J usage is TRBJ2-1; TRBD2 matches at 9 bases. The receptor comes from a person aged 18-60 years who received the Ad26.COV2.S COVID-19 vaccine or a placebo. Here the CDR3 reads CASSQSVLGLAQFF. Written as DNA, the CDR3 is TGTGCCAGCAGCCAGTCCGTTCTGGGACTAGCGCAGTTCTTC.